The 27 T cell receptor beta chains presented below share a single source sample, sequenced in a study of CD8+ T cells in alopecia areata (dated by TCRdb to about 2018). Libraries were made using the immunoSEQ multiplex PCR assay. To provide template for TCR sequencing, every sample had RNA extracted and reverse transcribed into cDNA. Held by TCRdb, this immuneACCESS table contains in-frame sequences only and omits some clones. Under half of the omission traces to an unresolved V gene where checked; the cause of the rest is unknown. This sample has some 100,000 clones in its table, and just under 60% of those were observed once. The ten largest make up 15% to 20% of the sample. Per the publication, the treatment or condition label means: oral pan-JAK inhibitor, 5-10 mg twice daily. Specimen: CD8+ T cells sorted from blood, collected at approximately week 55, from a patient treated with tofacitinib. The source of these receptors is a human donor with alopecia areata.

This sequence joins TRBV19 and TRBJ2-2, with unresolved D. The CDR3 runs to 16 residues. V was pared by 3 bases and J by 0 bases, with 11 bases between. The germline V gene encodes CDR1 LNHDA and CDR2 SQIVND (reference sequence). CDR3 loop: CASSIDFEANTGELFF. Written as DNA, the CDR3 is TGTGCCAGTAGTATCGACTTCGAAGCGAACACCGGGGAGCTGTTTTTT.

The CDR3 here is CASSLSQGFVETQYF. In nucleotides, the CDR3 is TGTGCCAGCAGCTTATCACAGGGTTTTGTGGAGACCCAGTACTTC. The chain couples TRBV7-2 to TRBJ2-5, with TRBD1 as a possible D gene (6 bases). From germline, CDR1 is SGHTA and CDR2 FQGNSA. Trimming cost V 2 bases and J 5 bases, with 15 bases left between them. The CDR3 loop spans 15 amino acids.

Here the CDR3 DNA reads TGTGCCAGTAGCGAAACAGGGGGAACAACCTACGAGCAGTACTTC. Translated: CASSETGGTTYEQYF. This chain joins TRBV19 and TRBJ2-7; 8 nucleotides agree with TRBD1. The CDR3 is made up of 15 amino acids. J lost 2 bases, V lost 6 bases, and 9 bases had no gene match. The germline CDR1 and CDR2 sequences are LNHDA and SQIVND (reference sequence).

The chain recombines TRBV21-1 with TRBJ2-7; the D call TRBD1 from the table was never checked on the DNA. TRBV21-1 is listed as a pseudogene. CDR3 length: 13 residues. The CDR3 region is CASSWDRVYEQYF. CDR3 nucleotide sequence: TGTGCCAGCAGCTGGGACAGGGTCTACGAGCAGTACTTC.

V and J are TRBV6-5 and TRBJ2-5; 7 bases map to TRBD1. CDR3 length: 16 amino acids. The ends lost 4 bases at V and 0 bases at J; junction bases unmatched: 8. The germline gives CDR1 MNHEY, CDR2 SVGAGI. The CDR3 region has the DNA TGTGCCAGCAGTTTAACGGCAGGGGGTAACCAAGAGACCCAGTACTTC. It translates to CASSLTAGGNQETQYF.

This chain uses TRBV4-1 with TRBJ2-1, with TRBD1 matching over 8 bases. CDR1 is MGHRA, CDR2 YSYEKL, per germline. With V trimmed by 3 bases and J by 7 bases, 2 bases remained unmatched. The CDR3 covers 13 residues. In DNA form, the CDR3 reads TGCGCCAGCAGCCAGGGACAGGTTAATGAGCAGTTCTTC. Translated: CASSQGQVNEQFF.

This clone is a singleton in its sample. This chain connects TRBV4-1 to TRBJ1-5, with a tentative D call TRBD1 (5 bases). V was pared by 3 bases and J by 5 bases, with 20 bases between. Germline lookup yields CDR1 MGHRA and CDR2 YSYEKL. The CDR3 sequence is 17 residues long. CDR3 sequence reads: CASSHKAGQGFYQPQHF. Here the CDR3 DNA reads TGCGCCAGCAGCCACAAGGCAGGTCAGGGCTTCTATCAGCCCCAGCATTTT.

V gene TRBV2 combines with J gene TRBJ1-2, with D maybe TRBD1 (5 bases). V was clipped by 1 base and J by 4 bases, with 10 bases between them. CDR1 is SNHLY and CDR2 is FYNNEI in the germline V gene. The CDR3 has 14 amino acids. CDR3 amino acids: CASSEGRDGYGYTF. CDR3 coding DNA: TGTGCCAGCAGTGAAGGCAGGGATGGCTATGGCTACACCTTC.

This clone was seen a single time. This CDR3 reads CASSQESQGWAKNIQYF. The CDR3 bases are TGTGCCAGCAGCCAAGAATCGCAGGGCTGGGCCAAAAACATTCAGTACTTC. The chain joins TRBV4-2 to TRBJ2-4, with TRBD1 as a possible D gene (5 bases). V was pared by 0 bases and J by 1 base, with 13 bases between. Germline V lookup: CDR1 LGHNA, CDR2 YNFKEQ. The CDR3 extends over 17 amino acids.

The chain employs TRBV27 and TRBJ1-4; possibly TRBD1 for D (6 bases). This CDR3 is 15 amino acids long. V was pared by 4 bases and J by 4 bases, with 13 bases between. CDR1 MNHEY and CDR2 SMNVEV come from the germline V gene (reference sequence). The CDR3 DNA sequence: TGTGCCAGCAGTTCCACCACAGGGCTTAATGAAAAACTGTTTTTT. It codes for CASSSTTGLNEKLFF.

V usage is TRBV9 and J usage is TRBJ2-6; D is possibly TRBD2 (6 bases). The length of the CDR3 is 22 residues. Trimming removed 4 bases at V and 0 bases at J, with 29 bases between. The germline gives CDR1 SGDLS, CDR2 YYNGEE. CDR3 residues: CASSPPLQHRPDGSSGANVLTF. The CDR3 DNA is TGTGCCAGCAGCCCCCCTCTCCAGCATCGCCCGGACGGGAGCTCTGGGGCCAACGTCCTGACTTTC.

J is TRBJ1-1 and V is TRBV5-6; D gene ambiguous. V lost 0 bases to trimming and J lost 8 bases, with 11 bases between them. This CDR3 has 13 residues. CDR1 SGHDT and CDR2 YYEEEE come from the germline V gene. The CDR3 loop is CASSLGFGPEAFF. For the CDR3, the DNA is TGTGCCAGCAGCTTGGGTTTCGGACCAGAAGCTTTCTTT.

This clone was observed a few times. This chain joins TRBV29-1 and TRBJ2-2; D gene uncertain. CDR1 and CDR2 from the germline V gene are SQVTM and ANQGSEA. V was cut by 4 bases and J by 0 bases, with 6 bases left in between. The CDR3 length is 13 residues. The CDR3 reads CSVGTPNTGELFF. The DNA of the CDR3 is TGCAGCGTTGGCACACCGAACACCGGGGAGCTGTTTTTT.

This chain links TRBV11-2 with TRBJ2-3, with a weak D call TRBD2 (5 bases). Trimming took off 1 base at V and 4 bases at J, with 9 bases between the two ends. The length of the CDR3 is 14 residues. Germline V gene sequence: CDR1 SGHAT, CDR2 FQNNGV. CDR3 nucleotides: TGTGCCAGCAGCTTAGCCCCTAGCCCAGATACGCAGTATTTT. It codes for CASSLAPSPDTQYF.

The rearrangement links TRBV27 to TRBJ2-3; 8 bases map to TRBD2. V dropped 4 bases and J dropped 1; count of bases not matched to a gene: 7. The germline V gene encodes CDR1 MNHEY and CDR2 SMNVEV (reference sequence). The CDR3 has 16 residues. The CDR3 DNA reads as TGTGCCAGCAGTTCTCTTAGCGGGGCGCGCACAGATACGCAGTATTTT. Translated, it gives CASSSLSGARTDTQYF.

This clone has just a few counts. The DNA of the CDR3 is TGTGCCAGCAGCTTAGAAGACCCGGGCGATACGCAGTATTTT. This translates into CASSLEDPGDTQYF. The chain carries TRBV13 and TRBJ2-3; D is unclear. V was cut by 1 base and J by 6 bases, with 11 bases left in between. Germline loops: CDR1 PRHDT, CDR2 FYEKMQ (reference sequence). This CDR3 is 14 amino acids long. The full variable domain, its missing parts supplied by reference TRBV13 and TRBJ2-3, is AAGVIQSPRHLIKEKRETATLKCYPIPRHDTVYWYQQGPGQDPQFLISFYEKMQSDKGSIPDRFSAQQFSDYHSELNMSSLELGDSALYFCASSLEDPGDTQYFGPGTRLTVL.

This clone occurred a few times. The chain carries TRBV7-8 and TRBJ2-7; D might be TRBD1 or TRBD2, each matching 5 bases. The ends were cut back, 0 bases at V and 3 bases at J, with 6 bases in the middle. The CDR3 spans 13 residues. CDR1 is SGHVS and CDR2 is FQNEAQ in the germline V gene. CDR3 bases: TGTGCCAGCAGCTTAGCGGGGGTCTACGAGCAGTACTTC. It yields the protein CASSLAGVYEQYF. Combining the CDR3 with reference TRBV7-8 and TRBJ2-7 gives the whole variable domain GAGVSQSPRYKVAKRGQDVALRCDPISGHVSLFWYQQALGQGPEFLTYFQNEAQLDKSGLPSDRFFAERPEGSVSTLKIQRTQQEDSAVYLCASSLAGVYEQYFGPGTRLTVT.

The CDR3: CASGGQERYEQYF. DNA of the CDR3: TGCGCCAGCGGCGGACAGGAGCGCTACGAGCAGTACTTC. The gene calls are TRBV5-1 and TRBJ2-7; 7 nucleotides match TRBD1. The length of the CDR3 is 13 residues. Germline values: CDR1 SGHRS, CDR2 YFSETQ. Trimming took 7 bases from V and 3 from J; bases not matched to a gene: 7.

This clone was counted many times. This chain links TRBV5-6 with TRBJ2-7; 7 bases fit TRBD2. The CDR3 sequence is 14 residues long. The V gene's germline CDR1 is SGHDT and CDR2 YYEEEE. Trimming at V came to 4 bases and at J to 6 bases, leaving 10 bases not matched to a gene. As DNA, the CDR3 is TGTGCCAGCAGCCAAAGCGGGGCCTTCAGCGAGCAGTACTTC. Translating gives CASSQSGAFSEQYF.

This clone was found a few times. The rearrangement links TRBV2 to TRBJ1-6; TRBD1 might be the D (5 bases). The CDR3 sequence is 15 residues long. The V and J ends lost 1 base and 9 bases respectively, with 13 bases between them. Germline V gene data show CDR1 as SNHLY and CDR2 as FYNNEI. The CDR3 sequence is CASSEVRGLGSPLHF. CDR3 DNA sequence: TGTGCCAGCAGTGAAGTAAGGGGCCTTGGTTCACCCCTCCACTTT.

The rearrangement links TRBV5-1 to TRBJ1-2, with 7 bases fitting TRBD1. J gave up 4 bases and V 4 bases, and 16 bases lay outside the gene matches. From germline, CDR1 is SGHRS and CDR2 YFSETQ. CDR3 length: 17 amino acids. CDR3 DNA: TGCGCCAGCAGCAGGGATCGAGCGTCGGGACAGCCCTATGGCTACACCTTC. This gives the protein CASSRDRASGQPYGYTF.

The chain employs TRBV27 and TRBJ2-3, with a weak D call TRBD2 (6 bases). The CDR3 has 17 residues. V was cut by 4 bases and J by 4 bases, with 21 bases left in between. Per the germline V gene, CDR1 is MNHEY and CDR2 is SMNVEV (reference sequence). In nucleotides, the CDR3 is TGTGCCAGCAGTTACGAGTGGCGGGGTCGCTCGGCAGATACGCAGTATTTT. The encoded protein is CASSYEWRGRSADTQYF.

This clone occurred once. The CDR3 coding sequence is TGTGCCAGCAGTCAAGACAGGGGATCTGGCTACACCTTC. It translates to CASSQDRGSGYTF. This chain joins TRBV6-6 and TRBJ1-2, with 8 nucleotides matching TRBD1. Trimming at V came to 5 bases and at J to 7 bases, leaving 6 bases not matched to a gene. CDR1 MNHNY and CDR2 SVGAGI come from the germline V gene (reference sequence). The CDR3 is made up of 13 amino acids.

A few counts support this clone. The J gene is TRBJ2-1, the V gene TRBV7-9, with D unresolved. CDR3 length: 11 residues. The ends were cut back, 4 bases at V and 6 bases at J, with 4 bases in the middle. The germline V gene has CDR1 SEHNR and CDR2 FQNEAQ (reference sequence). The DNA of the CDR3 is TGTGCCAGCAGCTACCTCAATGAGCAGTTCTTC. Translated: CASSYLNEQFF.

The rearrangement links TRBV5-6 to TRBJ2-1, with 7 nucleotides matching TRBD2. The CDR3 length is 15 residues. J lost 0 bases, V lost 4 bases, and 4 bases had no gene match. Germline CDR1 and CDR2: SGHDT and YYEEEE. CDR3 nucleotide sequence: TGTGCCAGCAGCGCCGGGACTACCTCCTACAATGAGCAGTTCTTC. It is translated as CASSAGTTSYNEQFF.

The chain employs TRBV6-6 and TRBJ1-1; 7 bases map to TRBD1. This CDR3 is built from 15 residues. V was clipped by 6 bases and J by 2 bases; unmatched bases: 9. Germline V gene sequence: CDR1 MNHNY, CDR2 SVGAGI (reference sequence). The CDR3 DNA sequence: TGTGCCAGCAGCGAATCCGGGACAGCAAACACTGAAGCTTTCTTT. It encodes CASSESGTANTEAFF.

This clone was seen only a few times. The sample carries other DNA sequences with the same CDR3. The V gene is TRBV5-6, the J gene TRBJ1-5; 7 nucleotides align to TRBD1. CDR1 and CDR2 (germline): SGHDT, YYEEEE. Trimming took 1 base from V and 6 from J; bases not matched to a gene: 7. The CDR3 has 15 amino acids. The CDR3 region is CASSLLDRAGQPQHF. In nucleotides, the CDR3 is TGTGCCAGCAGCTTGCTCGACAGGGCGGGTCAGCCCCAGCATTTT. Combining the CDR3 with reference TRBV5-6 and TRBJ1-5 gives the whole variable domain DAGVTQSPTHLIKTRGQQVTLRCSPKSGHDTVSWYQQALGQGPQFIFQYYEEEERQRGNFPDRFSGHQFPNYSSELNVNALLLGDSALYLCASSLLDRAGQPQHFGDGTRLSIL.